This entry is about one TCR beta chain. Which antigen it targets is not known. One base away there is no much larger clone; base qualities are not given. As encoded in the germline V gene, CDR1 is MDHEN while CDR2 is SYDVKM. The V end loses 1 base and the J end loses 4 bases, and a stretch of 10 bases separates them. The CDR3 runs 14 residues from the cysteine to the phenylalanine. CDR3 DNA is the only sequence kept; it has 42 bases, read in frame from the first base. This entry belongs to a study of blood T cell repertoires in COVID-19 (dated by TCRdb to about 2020). General notes on the study: Samples from collaborators originated in the United States, Italy and Spain and spanned both the acute and convalescent phases of COVID-19. The material from the prospective study consisted of cDNA or gDNA derived from T cells, B-cell-depleted T cells, or PBMCs. Subjects who had been exposed to COVID-19, were actively infected with it, or had recovered from it provided the deeply sampled blood TCRbeta repertoires that made up the dataset. The repertoires were made available in a free public database intended to serve as a resource for research on the immune response to SARS-CoV-2. Samples were obtained from the ongoing ImmuneRACE study (first 160 participants) and from over 1,000 subjects provided by 6 global collaborators. The sample metadata nearly always contained a de-identified subject ID, COVID-19 status, age in years and sex. HLA class I and class II types, where available, came from metadata supplied by the sample provider rather than from assay-based typing. Overall study outcomes, separate from this receptor: The amount of clinical and demographic metadata varied by source and participant and was provided uncurated.

TCRbeta CDR3 regions were amplified from genomic DNA by means of the immunoSEQ Assay, a bias-controlled multiplex PCR. Per the original workflow: Nucleated cell counts per sample were estimated from amplification of reference gene primers within the assay. To quantify the absolute abundance of each unique TCRbeta CDR3 rearrangement, sequence reads were collapsed and filtered. Productive Simpson clonality was computed per sample as the square root of Simpson's diversity index over productive rearrangements. TCRdb re-hosts the immuneACCESS table, in-frame sequences only. Its copies lack some clones; in the studies checked, an unresolved V gene accounts for under half of them, and the cause for the rest is not known. V and J calls and clone size come straight from that table; D and trimming were deduced from the DNA. For this sample the table gives 320,000 or so clones, of which 85% were detected only once. About 2% of the sample is taken by the ten largest.

Enrolling through a virtual design, the prospective study's participants ranged in age from roughly 18 to 90 years and lived across some 22 United States geographic areas. In the prospective study, cohorts were assigned on the basis of participant-reported clinical history obtained from a screening survey and a study questionnaire. Exposed participants were defined as having been in contact with someone with a PCR-confirmed or clinician-diagnosed COVID-19 case within 2 weeks of study entry. Each participant in the prospective study had whole blood, serum and a nasopharyngeal or oropharyngeal swab collected by mobile phlebotomists. Prospective study participants could optionally give additional blood draws and questionnaires over a roughly two-month period. Before DNA extraction, prospective study blood samples were shipped either frozen or at room temperature.

The V gene is TRBV28 and the J gene is TRBJ1-2, with no confident D gene call. The sequence derives from a woman aged 25 to 39 who had been exposed to COVID-19. Input material: PBMCs or T cells enriched from blood (not recorded which). The DNA sequence reads TGTGCCAGCAGTTTATCAGGCACCTTCTATGGCTACACCTTC. This encodes CASSLSGTFYGYTF.